The 2 T cell receptor beta chains below were found in one sample sequenced in a study of beta chain features in type 1 diabetes. Since all of the isolated RNA was reverse transcribed, expressed TCRB transcripts were what got sequenced. Assay: immunoSEQ multiplex PCR; the TCRdb copy retains only in-frame clones and omits some. The data show roughly 450,000 clones, with over 10% seen just once and around 0.05% held by the top ten. Sample: naive CD4+ T cells from blood. The receptors were gathered from a woman between 18 and 29 years old in good health.

This clone was counted a few times. In nucleotides, the CDR3 is TGTGCCAGCAGCCCCGGACAGGGTCAGGCTTTCTTT. Amino acid sequence: CASSPGQGQAFF. V and J are TRBV7-9 and TRBJ1-1, with TRBD1 matching 8 bases. The CDR3 is 12 amino acids. The germline V gene encodes CDR1 SEHNR and CDR2 FQNEAQ (reference sequence). V lost 5 bases, J lost 11 bases, and 7 bases stayed unmatched.

The genes are TRBV30 and TRBJ2-7; no reliable D call. The CDR3 runs 13 residues. V was clipped by 4 bases and J by 0 bases, with 10 bases between them. CDR1 is GTSNPN, CDR2 SVGIG, per germline (reference sequence). Here the CDR3 reads CAWTPASSYEQYF. CDR3 DNA: TGTGCCTGGACTCCTGCTAGCTCCTACGAGCAGTACTTC.